Detailed here is one T cell receptor beta chain. Its antigen remains unknown. This sample was taken from a study of identical twins. The donor group consisted entirely of healthy Caucasians. General study findings and limits: Models underpredicted monozygotic twin sharing of out-of-frame TCR alpha. In cord blood, abundant beta clonotypes had fewer insertions; memory showed no trend.

TCRdb redid the calling of the 5' RACE reads with MiXCR, one entry per CDR3 protein. The table includes 270,000 or so distinct CDR3 sequences, roughly 8% detected once. The germline V and J ends were trimmed by 5 bases and 5 bases, with 12 bases remaining between them. The germline V gene encodes CDR1 MDHEN and CDR2 SYDVKM. CDR3 length: 13 residues. These data also featured in a second study, about yellow fever vaccine responses in identical twins.

The sample comprised CD8+ T cells sorted from blood. The TCR comes from a woman in her late teens or twenties in good health. The chain combines TRBV28 with TRBJ2-5; the D gene is possibly TRBD1 (6 bases). CDR3 loop: CASSPQGFETQYF. The CDR3 DNA reads as TGTGCCAGCAGTCCTCAGGGGTTTGAGACCCAGTACTTC.